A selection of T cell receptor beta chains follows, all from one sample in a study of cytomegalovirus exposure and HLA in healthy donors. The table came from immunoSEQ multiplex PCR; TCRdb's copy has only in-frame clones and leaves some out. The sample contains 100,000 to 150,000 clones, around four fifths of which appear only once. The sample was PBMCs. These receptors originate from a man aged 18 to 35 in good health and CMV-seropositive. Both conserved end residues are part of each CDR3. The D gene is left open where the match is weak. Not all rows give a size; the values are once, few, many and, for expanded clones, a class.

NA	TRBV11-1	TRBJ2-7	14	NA	TGTGCCAGCAGCCGAAACTCCATGTTGTACGAGCAGTACTTC	CASSRNSMLYEQYF
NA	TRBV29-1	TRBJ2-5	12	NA	TGCAGCGTTGGTGGCGGCGGGGCGACCCAGTACTTC	CSVGGGGATQYF
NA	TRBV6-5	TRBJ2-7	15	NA	TGTGCCAGCAGTACAGACCCGGGACAATTTTACGAGCAGTACTTC	CASSTDPGQFYEQYF
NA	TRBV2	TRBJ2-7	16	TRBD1	TGTGCCAGCAGTCGTCCTGCCGGGACAGAGATCTACGAGCAGTACTTC	CASSRPAGTEIYEQYF
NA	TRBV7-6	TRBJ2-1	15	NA	TGTGCCAGCAGCTTAGTGGGGGGGGCGTACAATGAGCAGTTCTTC	CASSLVGGAYNEQFF
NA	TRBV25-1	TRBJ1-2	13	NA	TGTGCCAGCAGTGAATTATGGGAGGATGGCTACACCTTC	CASSELWEDGYTF
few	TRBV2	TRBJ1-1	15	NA	TGTGCCAGCCTTTCGCCTACCGCAGGAAACACTGAAGCTTTCTTT	CASLSPTAGNTEAFF
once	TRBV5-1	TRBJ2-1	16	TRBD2	TGCGCCAGCAGCTTGAATCCTAGCGGGGACCACAATGAGCAGTTCTTC	CASSLNPSGDHNEQFF
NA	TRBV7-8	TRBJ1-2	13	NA	TGTGCCAGCAGCTTAGGTCGAGTCTATGGCTACACCTTC	CASSLGRVYGYTF
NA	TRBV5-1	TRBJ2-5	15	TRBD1	TGCGCCAGCAGCTCGGGACAGACCCCCCAAGAGACCCAGTACTTC	CASSSGQTPQETQYF
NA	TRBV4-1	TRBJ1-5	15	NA	TGCGCCAGCAGCCAAAGGGGTTGGGGCAATCAGCCCCAGCATTTT	CASSQRGWGNQPQHF
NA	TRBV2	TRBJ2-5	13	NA	TGTGCCAGCAATCAACCCGGTGAAGAGACCCAGTACTTC	CASNQPGEETQYF
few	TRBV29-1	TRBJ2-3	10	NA	TGCAGCGTTGGCTCGGAGACGCAGTATTTT	CSVGSETQYF
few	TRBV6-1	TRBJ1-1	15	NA	TGTGCCAGCAGTGCGACGACCGGGGGGGTGACTGAAGCTTTCTTT	CASSATTGGVTEAFF
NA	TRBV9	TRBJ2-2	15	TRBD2	TGTGCCAGCAGCGTATACGGGGGGGACACCGGGGAGCTGTTTTTT	CASSVYGGDTGELFF
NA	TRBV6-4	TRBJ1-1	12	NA	TGTGCCAGCAGTGACCGTCTTGGGAGTGTTTTCTTT	CASSDRLGSVFF
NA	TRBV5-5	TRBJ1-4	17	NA	TGTGCCAGCAGCCCGGTCTATTATACCGCAACTAATGAAAAACTGTTTTTT	CASSPVYYTATNEKLFF
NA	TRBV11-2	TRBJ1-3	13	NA	TGTGCCAGCAGCCCGAGCTCTGGAAACACCATATATTTT	CASSPSSGNTIYF
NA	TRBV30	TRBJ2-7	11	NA	TGTGCCTGGGCCCGGGCCTACGAGCAGTACTTC	CAWARAYEQYF
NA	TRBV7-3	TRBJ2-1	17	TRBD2	TGTGCCAGCAGCACAACCCAGACTAGCGGGGGGATCTATGAGCAGTTCTTC	CASSTTQTSGGIYEQFF
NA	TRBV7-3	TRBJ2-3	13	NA	TGTGCCAGCAGCGCCTACAGCACAGATACGCAGTATTTT	CASSAYSTDTQYF
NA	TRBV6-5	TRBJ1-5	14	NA	TGTGCCAGCAGTTACGTCATAGGGGCTCAGCCCCAGCATTTT	CASSYVIGAQPQHF
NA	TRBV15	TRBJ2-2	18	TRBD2	TGTGCCACCAGCAGAGGCCGGACTAGCGGGTCGAACACCGGGGAGCTGTTTTTT	CATSRGRTSGSNTGELFF
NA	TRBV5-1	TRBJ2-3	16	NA	TGCGCCAGCAGCATCCCCTTGGGCGGGGTCACAGATACGCAGTATTTT	CASSIPLGGVTDTQYF
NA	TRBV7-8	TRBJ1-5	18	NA	TGTGCCAGCAGCTTGGTTGGCCAGACAATTTTTTCTAATCAGCCCCAGCATTTT	CASSLVGQTIFSNQPQHF
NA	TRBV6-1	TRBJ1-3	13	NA	TGTGCCAGCAGTGAACTCTCTGGAAACACCATATATTTT	CASSELSGNTIYF
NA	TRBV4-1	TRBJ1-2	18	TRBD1	TGCGCCAGCAGCCAAGAGGGACAGATGATTGGGGGTTACTATGGCTACACCTTC	CASSQEGQMIGGYYGYTF
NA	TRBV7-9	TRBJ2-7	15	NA	TGTGCCAGCAGCTTAGTACCAGGGTGGTGGTCCGAGCAGTACTTC	CASSLVPGWWSEQYF
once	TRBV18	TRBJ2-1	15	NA	TGTGCCAGCTCACCAAAGAGGGATAGAAACAATGAGCAGTTCTTC	CASSPKRDRNNEQFF
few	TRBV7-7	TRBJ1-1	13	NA	TGTGCCAGCAGCCGGACAGTGAACACTGAAGCTTTCTTT	CASSRTVNTEAFF
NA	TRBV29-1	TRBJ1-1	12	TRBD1	TGCAGCGCTCCGACAGGGAAAACTGAAGCTTTCTTT	CSAPTGKTEAFF
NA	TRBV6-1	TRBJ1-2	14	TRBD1	TGTGCCAGTGGAGCATGGACAGGCAACTATGGCTACACCTTC	CASGAWTGNYGYTF
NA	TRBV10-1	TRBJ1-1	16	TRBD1	TGCGCCAGCAGCCCAACTGGACAGGGAAGGAGGACTGAAGCTTTCTTT	CASSPTGQGRRTEAFF
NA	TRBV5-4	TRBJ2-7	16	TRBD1	TGTGCCAGCAGCTTTCTCCCGGGACAGGCTTCCTACGAGCAGTACTTC	CASSFLPGQASYEQYF
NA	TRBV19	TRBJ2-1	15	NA	TGTGCCAGTAGTCTCGGACTCGGCCCCGTGGTTGAGCAGTTCTTC	CASSLGLGPVVEQFF
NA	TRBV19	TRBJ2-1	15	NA	TGTGCCAGTAGTATCGGTAGGGCGAGGGCAAATGAGCAGTTCTTC	CASSIGRARANEQFF
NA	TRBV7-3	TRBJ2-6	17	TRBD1	TGTGCCAGCAGCCTGACAGGGGGAAGCTCTGGGGCCAACGTCCTGACTTTC	CASSLTGGSSGANVLTF
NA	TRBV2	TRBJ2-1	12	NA	TGTGCCAGCAGTGAACTAGCAGATGAGCAGTTCTTC	CASSELADEQFF
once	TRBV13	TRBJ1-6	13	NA	TGTGCCAGCAGCTTTGGGAGTAATTCACCCCTCCACTTT	CASSFGSNSPLHF
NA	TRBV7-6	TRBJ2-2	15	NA	TGTGCCAGCAGCTTAGGTGCACAGGGAACCGGGGAGCTGTTTTTT	CASSLGAQGTGELFF
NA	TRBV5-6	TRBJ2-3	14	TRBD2	TGTGCCAGCAGCTTCCCGACTAGCCTGGATACGCAGTATTTT	CASSFPTSLDTQYF
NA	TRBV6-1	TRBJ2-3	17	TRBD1	TGTGCCAGCAGTGAAATGAGCGGGACAGGGTCAAAAGATACGCAGTATTTT	CASSEMSGTGSKDTQYF
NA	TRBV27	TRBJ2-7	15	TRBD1	TGTGCCAGCAGTAATACAGGGGGCGCCGGGGACGAGCAGTACTTC	CASSNTGGAGDEQYF
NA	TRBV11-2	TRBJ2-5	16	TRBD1	TGTGCCAGCAGCTTAGGGGGGGGACAGGGTGGCGAGACCCAGTACTTC	CASSLGGGQGGETQYF
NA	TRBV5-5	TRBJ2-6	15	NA	TGTGCCAGCAGCCCAGGGACTGGTGGGGCCAACGTCCTGACTTTC	CASSPGTGGANVLTF
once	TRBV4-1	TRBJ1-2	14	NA	TGCGCCAGCAGCCAAGTGGGGAGCAGTTATGGCTACACCTTC	CASSQVGSSYGYTF